The T cell receptor beta chain under discussion was sequenced for a study of PD-1 blockade in classical Hodgkin lymphoma. Overall study results and limits: Although disease activity or prior therapy may be involved, causes of the repertoire differences remain undefined. CD4+ TCR diversity rose significantly by C4D1, and CD8+ TCR diversity did not.

A word on this clone: The antigen remains unidentified.

Profiling relied on immunoSEQ multiplex PCR, and the TCRdb table lists in-frame clones only, not all of them. The table lists 45,000 to 55,000 clones, over 70% of them singletons, with approximately 15% in the top ten. Germline values: CDR1 SQVTM, CDR2 ANQGSEA. The CDR3 has 17 amino acids. V lost 7 bases and J 2 bases, leaving 24 bases between the germline ends. Each patient's relapse followed autologous stem cell transplantation, and brentuximab vedotin exposure varied. The TCR comes from a human donor with classical Hodgkin lymphoma. The source was peripheral blood mononuclear cells (PBMCs), collected at baseline. The chain employs TRBV29-1 and TRBJ2-1; possibly TRBD1 for D (6 bases). CDR3 bases: TGCAGCGGACTACAGGGTGTACGGCGTAACACCTACAATGAGCAGTTCTTC. As protein: CSGLQGVRRNTYNEQFF.